This entry lists 22 T cell receptor beta chains sequenced from one sample in a study of spatial heterogeneity in lung cancer. Documented time point: sample taken at primary tumor resection. TCRdb recomputed calls from the 5' RACE reads with MiXCR, one row per CDR3 protein. In the table there are about 45,000 distinct CDR3 sequences, under 7.5% of which are singletons. Sample: PBMCs, taken at surgery. These receptors originate from a female donor with early-stage non-small cell lung cancer.

Regarding this clonotype: This clone may be a read error of a much larger clone one base away. This likely comes from a read error, as the CDR3 has no conserved phenylalanine or tryptophan at its end. CDR3 loop: CASRYSGGAADTQYL. Written as DNA, the CDR3 is TGTGCCAGCAGGTATAGCGGGGGGGCCGCGGATACGCAGTATTTG. The V gene is TRBV6-2 or TRBV6-3, the J gene TRBJ2-3; 11 bases align to TRBD2. J gave up 6 bases and V 6 bases, and 8 bases lay outside the gene matches. This CDR3 contains 15 residues. Germline V gene lookup returns CDR1 MNHEY and CDR2 SVGEGT.

This clonotype was seen a few times. J is TRBJ2-2 and V is TRBV4-3; D remains unclear. Trimming removed 6 bases from V and 4 bases from J, with 15 bases in between. CDR1 is LGHNA and CDR2 is YSLEER in the germline V gene. The CDR3 extends over 15 amino acids. In DNA, the CDR3 is TGCGCCAGCAGGCTAAGTGAATACGTCACCGGGGAGCTGTTTTTT. This gives the protein CASRLSEYVTGELFF.

This clonotype was counted a few times. V is TRBV7-9 and J is TRBJ2-7; 7 positions agree with TRBD2. From germline, CDR1 is SEHNR and CDR2 FQNEAQ (reference sequence). This CDR3 is 14 amino acids long. V dropped 5 bases and J dropped 6; count of bases not matched to a gene: 10. CDR3 protein: CASSPERGRREQYF. CDR3 sequence (DNA): TGTGCCAGCAGCCCGGAGCGGGGCCGCCGCGAGCAGTACTTC. Full variable domain (outside the CDR3, taken from reference TRBV7-9 and TRBJ2-7): DTGVSQNPRHKITKRGQNVTFRCDPISEHNRLYWYRQTLGQGPEFLTYFQNEAQLEKSRLLSDRFSAERPKGSFSTLEIQRTEQGDSAMYLCASSPERGRREQYFGPGTRLTVT.

The V and J genes are TRBV7-2 and TRBJ2-7, with TRBD2 identical over 10 bases. V was clipped by 1 base and J by 3 bases; unmatched bases: 3. CDR3 length: 15 amino acids. The germline gives CDR1 SGHTA, CDR2 FQGNSA. This chain's CDR3 is CASSLVAGGGYEQYF. The CDR3, as DNA: TGTGCCAGCAGCTTAGTAGCGGGGGGTGGCTACGAGCAGTACTTC.

The table lists this clonotype with many counts. The chain joins TRBV6-2 or TRBV6-3 to TRBJ1-1; no clear D gene. This CDR3 has 12 amino acids. Germline loops: CDR1 MNHEY, CDR2 SVGEGT. Trimming removed 5 bases at V and 4 bases at J, with 8 bases between. In DNA, the CDR3 is TGTGCCAGCAGTCCCACGGGCACTGAAGCTTTCTTT. This encodes CASSPTGTEAFF.

This clonotype was counted ten times or more. The chain is built from TRBV5-1 and TRBJ1-1; D may be TRBD1 (5 bases). V shed 5 bases and J shed 1 base, with 12 bases lying between them. CDR3 length equals 14 residues. In germline, CDR1 is SGHRS, CDR2 YFSETQ. The CDR3 DNA reads as TGCGCCAGCAGAGAAGGGGCTTCGAACACTGAAGCTTTCTTT. Translation gives CASREGASNTEAFF.

This clonotype has a count of ten or more. The rearrangement joins TRBV6-5 to TRBJ2-2; 11 bases match TRBD2. Germline-derived CDR1 and CDR2 are MNHEY and SVGAGI. The length of the CDR3 is 15 residues. The V and J ends lost 7 bases and 2 bases, in that order; junction bases with no gene match: 3. CDR3 loop: CASMGTSGNTGELFF. The CDR3 DNA reads as TGTGCCAGCATGGGGACTAGCGGTAACACCGGGGAGCTGTTTTTT.

This clonotype was found many times. The rearrangement uses TRBV10-3 and TRBJ1-1, with D hard to call. The ends were cut back, 3 bases at V and 0 bases at J, with 11 bases in the middle. The CDR3 loop spans 15 amino acids. The germline V gene has CDR1 ENHRY and CDR2 SYGVKD. Here the CDR3 reads CAISDQLRMNTEAFF. The CDR3 region has the DNA TGTGCCATCAGTGACCAACTCAGAATGAACACTGAAGCTTTCTTT.

This clonotype was seen repeatedly, ten times or more. V usage is TRBV20-1 and J usage is TRBJ2-4, with TRBD2 identical over 12 bases. The CDR3 length is 14 residues. The J segment lost 10 bases and the V segment lost 3 bases, leaving 7 bases of the junction unmatched. Per germline, CDR1 DFQATT and CDR2 SNEGSKA (reference sequence). In DNA, the CDR3 is TGCAGTGCTAGCACTAGCGGGGGGCATAGGATTCAGTACTTC. This gives the protein CSASTSGGHRIQYF.

This clonotype was recorded at least ten times. The chain couples TRBV12-3 or TRBV12-4 to TRBJ2-3; D remains ambiguous. V was cut by 3 bases and J by 5 bases, with 6 bases left in between. The CDR3 sequence is 12 residues long. DNA for the CDR3: TGTGCCAGCAGTTTTGGGGAAGATACGCAGTATTTT. It is translated as CASSFGEDTQYF.

The sample holds many counts of this clonotype. CDR3 residues: CASSFEGQGGTEAFF. Here the CDR3 DNA reads TGTGCCAGCAGCTTCGAGGGACAGGGAGGAACTGAAGCTTTCTTT. The J gene is TRBJ1-1, the V gene TRBV7-9; TRBD1 agrees at 9 bases. CDR3 length: 15 residues. V was pared by 3 bases and J by 5 bases, with 7 bases of the junction left unmatched. Germline loops: CDR1 SEHNR, CDR2 FQNEAQ (reference sequence).

This clonotype was found many times. The chain employs TRBV6-5 and TRBJ1-6; no clear D. Germline assignment: CDR1 MNHEY and CDR2 SVGAGI. This CDR3 has 13 residues. V was shortened by 9 bases and J by 5 bases, with 11 bases between the two germline ends. The CDR3 DNA reads as TGTGCCAGTCACCCCCGGAATAATTCACCCCTCCACTTT. It encodes CASHPRNNSPLHF.

This clonotype turned up a few times. The V gene is TRBV7-9, the J gene TRBJ1-1; 7 nucleotides match TRBD1. The CDR3 has 13 residues. Losses at the gene ends were 7 bases for V and 5 bases for J; bases not matched to a gene: 7. Germline V gene data show CDR1 as SEHNR and CDR2 as FQNEAQ (reference sequence). CDR3 amino acids: CASNGQGGTEAFF. Written as DNA, the CDR3 is TGTGCCAGCAACGGGCAGGGGGGAACTGAAGCTTTCTTT.

This clonotype was recorded at least ten times. V usage is TRBV20-1 and J usage is TRBJ2-4, with 12 nucleotides matching TRBD1. The V gene's germline CDR1 is DFQATT and CDR2 SNEGSKA (reference sequence). The J segment lost 1 base and the V segment lost 1 base, leaving 8 bases of the junction unmatched. This CDR3 spans 18 amino acids. The CDR3 loop reads CSARVGDRGHGAKNIQYF. The CDR3 nucleotides read TGCAGTGCTAGAGTGGGGGACAGGGGGCATGGGGCCAAAAACATTCAGTACTTC.

This clonotype was detected ten times or more. The V call is TRBV10-3, the J call TRBJ2-3, with a weak D call TRBD2 (6 bases). The germline CDR1 and CDR2 sequences are ENHRY and SYGVKD. Trimming stripped 8 bases from V and 12 bases from J, with 9 bases between. CDR3 length: 9 residues. This CDR3 reads CAIAGRQYF. The CDR3 DNA reads as TGTGCCATCGCGGGGCGCCAGTATTTT.

The chain employs TRBV3-1 and TRBJ2-7, with a tentative D call TRBD1 (6 bases). The CDR3 spans 14 residues. Germline-derived CDR1 and CDR2 are LGHDT and YNNKEL (reference sequence). With 4 bases removed from V and 4 bases from J, the gap between germline ends came to 14 bases. In DNA form, the CDR3 reads TGTGCCAGCAGCCCTCAACAGGGATTGTACGAGCAGTACTTC. Translated: CASSPQQGLYEQYF.

Regarding this clonotype: The junction does not match germline at one end; this may be a read error. The chain joins TRBV7-2 to TRBJ1-1, with a tentative D call TRBD1 (6 bases). The length of the CDR3 is 16 residues. CDR1 and CDR2 (germline): SGHTA, FQGNSA. Here the CDR3 DNA reads TGTGCCAGCAGGTTAGCGGCGGGGGCGGTGAACACTGAAGCTTTCTTT. Protein product: CASRLAAGAVNTEAFF.

This clonotype was recorded many times. CDR3 sequence reads: CSASRSQGGGHEQFF. The CDR3 region has the DNA TGCAGTGCTAGTAGGTCCCAGGGTGGGGGTCATGAGCAGTTCTTC. The chain recombines TRBV20-1 with TRBJ2-1; the D gene could be TRBD1 or TRBD2 (5 bases each). Trimming removed 3 bases at V and 8 bases at J, with 20 bases between. The CDR3 spans 15 residues. Germline lookup yields CDR1 DFQATT and CDR2 SNEGSKA (reference sequence).

This clonotype was counted between two and nine times. The chain recombines TRBV5-1 with TRBJ1-6; D remains ambiguous. The CDR3 loop spans 14 amino acids. The V gene lost 3 bases and the J gene lost 6 bases, with 10 bases spanning the gap. Germline lookup yields CDR1 SGHRS and CDR2 YFSETQ. CDR3 nucleotides: TGCGCCAGCAGCTCCTGGACGGTTAATTCACCCCTCCACTTT. It codes for CASSSWTVNSPLHF.

This clonotype has only a few counts. This rearrangement joins TRBV19 to TRBJ1-2; D not certain. Per germline, CDR1 LNHDA and CDR2 SQIVND (reference sequence). The ends were cut back, 7 bases at V and 2 bases at J, with 14 bases in the middle. The CDR3 loop spans 14 amino acids. Written as DNA, the CDR3 is TGTGCCAGTAAACTAACTGCCCACAACTATGGCTACACCTTC. Protein: CASKLTAHNYGYTF.

This clonotype has at least ten counts. V is TRBV7-9 and J is TRBJ1-2, with D possibly being TRBD1 (6 bases). In germline, CDR1 is SEHNR, CDR2 FQNEAQ (reference sequence). The CDR3 sequence is 15 residues long. V dropped 1 base and J dropped 0 bases, with 9 bases sitting between them. The CDR3 loop is CASSLEGGANYGYTF. DNA for the CDR3: TGTGCCAGCAGCTTAGAGGGGGGAGCTAACTATGGCTACACCTTC.

The genes are TRBV4-3 and TRBJ2-3, with 9 bases aligning to TRBD2. J was trimmed by 3 bases and V by 3 bases; bases with no gene match: 4. CDR1 and CDR2 from the germline V gene are LGHNA and YSLEER. The CDR3 sequence is 15 residues long. In nucleotides, the CDR3 is TGCGCCAGCAGCCATGTGCTAGCGGGGACAGATACGCAGTATTTT. The encoded protein is CASSHVLAGTDTQYF.